The 32 T cell receptor beta chains given below trace back to one sample, sequenced in a study of regulatory T cells in long-lasting Graves disease. The TCR beta library used iRepertoire HTBI primers with Arm-PCR amplification of CDR3. TCRdb fed the multiplex PCR reads into MiXCR, producing one record per CDR3 protein. The table lists 300,000 to 350,000 distinct CDR3 sequences, about 19% of them singletons. Time point of the sample: persistent/refractory GD, antithyroid drugs over 5 years with positive TRAb. Following extraction of RNA from PBMCs, that RNA was used to make the TCR library. Sequences were derived from peripheral blood mononuclear cells (PBMCs), sampled when the disease was refractory, from a patient treated with antithyroid drugs. The source of these receptors is a female donor with Graves disease.

This chain uses TRBV2 with TRBJ2-2; TRBD1 aligns across 8 bases. The germline V gene encodes CDR1 SNHLY and CDR2 FYNNEI. CDR3 length equals 15 residues. After removal of 6 bases from V and 1 base from J, the junction contained 4 bases not matched to a gene. The CDR3 coding sequence is TGTGCCAGCAGAAAAACAGGGGGGAACACCGGGGAGCTGTTTTTT. This translates into CASRKTGGNTGELFF.

This clonotype was recorded at least ten times. The CDR3 nucleotides read TGCAGTGCTAGATCACCCCCGGGAGCAACTAATGAAAAACTGTTTTTT. It yields the protein CSARSPPGATNEKLFF. V is TRBV20-1 and J is TRBJ1-4; no clear D. From germline, CDR1 is DFQATT and CDR2 SNEGSKA (reference sequence). The V gene lost 2 bases and the J gene lost 0 bases, with 13 bases spanning the gap. This CDR3 has 16 residues.

A few counts support this clonotype. The chain couples TRBV10-2 to TRBJ1-5; D perhaps matches TRBD1 (6 bases). CDR3 size: 14 residues. V was pared by 6 bases and J by 3 bases, with 12 bases between. Germline assignment: CDR1 WSHSY and CDR2 SAAADI. CDR3 sequence: CASSYGQLNQPQHF. The CDR3 DNA sequence: TGCGCCAGCAGCTACGGACAGCTCAATCAGCCCCAGCATTTT.

Remarks on this clonotype: A read error may explain this, as a much larger clone is one base away. The chain uses TRBV2 and TRBJ1-1; D is unclear. The CDR3 extends over 12 amino acids. The germline gives CDR1 SNHLY, CDR2 FYNNEI. The CDR3 bases are TGTGCCAGCACTGGTGAGAACACTGAAGTTTTCTTT. This gives the protein CASTGENTEVFF.

This clonotype was seen ten or more times. The V call is TRBV11-2, the J call TRBJ1-1; D unclear. The CDR3 has 12 amino acids. V lost 1 base to trimming and J lost 4 bases, with 4 bases between them. Germline-derived CDR1 and CDR2 are SGHAT and FQNNGV. CDR3 residues: CASSLGATEAFF. CDR3 bases: TGTGCCAGCAGCTTAGGGGCCACTGAAGCTTTCTTT.

This clonotype has at least ten counts. The V and J genes are TRBV7-2 and TRBJ2-5; TRBD2 matches 12 bases. V lost 0 bases and J lost 3; bases outside the gene matches: 11. CDR1 and CDR2 from the germline V gene are SGHTA and FQGNSA. The CDR3 contains 19 residues. CDR3 amino acids: CASSLALTSGGPTKETQYF. In DNA form, the CDR3 reads TGTGCCAGCAGCTTAGCGCTAACTAGCGGGGGGCCCACCAAAGAGACCCAGTACTTC.

This clonotype was recorded at least ten times. J is TRBJ1-1 and V is TRBV7-2; no clear D. The length of the CDR3 is 12 residues. V lost 6 bases and J lost 3, with 8 bases in between. Germline V gene sequence: CDR1 SGHTA, CDR2 FQGNSA. CDR3 residues: CASSSPYTEAFF. The CDR3 DNA follows: TGTGCCAGCAGTTCCCCCTACACTGAAGCTTTCTTT.

Many counts were recorded for this clonotype. One end of the junction does not line up with germline, which may come from a read error. The chain employs TRBV5-1 and TRBJ1-6, with D hard to call. The CDR3 spans 12 residues. Germline V lookup: CDR1 SGHRS, CDR2 YFSETQ. The CDR3 loop is CASSLENSPLHF. In nucleotides, the CDR3 is TGTGCCAGCAGCCTAGAGAATTCACCCCTCCACTTT.

This clonotype came up a few times. The V gene is TRBV29-1, the J gene TRBJ2-5, with 7 bases that match TRBD2. Losses at the gene ends were 7 bases for V and 5 bases for J; bases not matched to a gene: 1. Per the germline V gene, CDR1 is SQVTM and CDR2 is ANQGSEA. This CDR3 region has 10 residues. CDR3 bases: TGCAGCGCCGGGAGGGAGACCCAGTACTTC. Encoded protein: CSAGRETQYF.

The table lists this clonotype with a count of one. The CDR3 sequence is CASSLTSRGMGEETQYF. CDR3 DNA sequence: TGCGCCAGCAGCTTGACTAGCCGCGGGATGGGAGAAGAGACCCAGTACTTC. The chain is built from TRBV5-1 and TRBJ2-5; TRBD2 is a possible D gene (6 bases). CDR1 SGHRS and CDR2 YFSETQ come from the germline V gene. Deletions cut 1 base from V and 3 bases from J, with 19 bases between. There are 17 residues in the CDR3.

The chain is built from TRBV19 and TRBJ1-5; D not certain. V was trimmed by 5 bases and J by 4 bases, leaving 18 bases between them. The germline V gene has CDR1 LNHDA and CDR2 SQIVND (reference sequence). This CDR3 is built from 16 residues. The CDR3 protein is CASSDPVGVGNQPQHF. The CDR3 coding sequence is TGTGCCAGTAGTGACCCGGTGGGCGTTGGTAATCAGCCCCAGCATTTT.

This clonotype was seen a handful of times. The rearrangement uses TRBV13 and TRBJ1-6; no reliable D call. V was pared by 0 bases and J by 11 bases, with 11 bases between. CDR1 PRHDT and CDR2 FYEKMQ come from the germline V gene (reference sequence). This CDR3 has 14 residues. CDR3 sequence reads: CASSLGQGRAPLHF. The CDR3 coding sequence is TGTGCCAGCAGCTTAGGCCAAGGGAGAGCACCCCTCCACTTT.

There are a few counts of this clonotype. The V call is TRBV3-2, the J call TRBJ1-1. TRBV3-2 is a pseudogene. The CDR3 contains 16 residues. CDR3 region: CASSQDLDTLNTEAFF. In DNA form, the CDR3 reads TGTGCCAGCAGCCAAGATCTCGACACTCTGAACACTGAAGCTTTCTTT.

This clonotype was recorded a few times. In DNA form, the CDR3 reads TGTGCCTGGAGTGAGAAGCGGGGGGGCCCCTACGAGCAGTACTTC. Amino acids: CAWSEKRGGPYEQYF. The V gene is TRBV30, the J gene TRBJ2-7; 10 positions match TRBD2. With 1 base clipped from V and 2 bases from J, the junction kept 5 bases outside the gene matches. The CDR3 is 15 amino acids. Germline assignment: CDR1 GTSNPN and CDR2 SVGIG (reference sequence).

This clonotype was found a few times. The chain recombines TRBV20-1 with TRBJ2-7; tentatively, D is TRBD2 (6 bases). CDR3 length: 13 residues. V was clipped by 3 bases and J by 1 base, with 10 bases between them. Germline CDR1 and CDR2: DFQATT and SNEGSKA (reference sequence). CDR3 DNA: TGCAGTGCTAGGATCGGGAGTTCCTACGAGCAGTACTTC. Its protein is CSARIGSSYEQYF.

Turning to this clonotype: A single base separates this from a much larger clone, so it may be a read error. V usage is TRBV20-1 and J usage is TRBJ2-5, with TRBD2 as a possible D gene (5 bases). From germline, CDR1 is DFQATT and CDR2 SNEGSKA (reference sequence). The CDR3 is made up of 14 amino acids. The CDR3 nucleotides are TGCAGTGCTAGTAGGGTAGAAGGAGGAGAGGCCCAGTACTTC. Protein: CSASRVEGGEAQYF.

This clonotype has a count of ten or more. At one end, the junction sequence differs from germline, possibly due to a read error. The CDR3 DNA follows: TGCGCCAGCAGCTCCCTTGGGGGGGTCGATTCACCCCTTCACTTT. Protein product: CASSSLGGVDSPLHF. The chain recombines TRBV5-1 with TRBJ1-6, with D possibly being TRBD1 (5 bases). Germline loops: CDR1 SGHRS, CDR2 YFSETQ. This CDR3 spans 15 amino acids.

This chain joins TRBV5-1 and TRBJ2-5, with D uncertain. Germline-derived CDR1 and CDR2 are SGHRS and YFSETQ. The CDR3 extends over 13 amino acids. Trimming took off 0 bases at V and 5 bases at J, with 8 bases between the two ends. In DNA, the CDR3 is TGCGCCAGCAGCTTGGGAACGAGGGAGACCCAGTACTTC. Translation gives CASSLGTRETQYF.

For this clonotype: A single base separates this from a much larger clone, so it may be a read error. The gene calls are TRBV7-2 and TRBJ2-5, with TRBD2 identical over 8 bases. CDR3 length equals 14 residues. V lost 7 bases and J lost 8; bases outside the gene matches: 12. Germline loops: CDR1 SGHTA, CDR2 FQGNSA. Here the CDR3 reads CASTPGTRAITQYF. In DNA form, the CDR3 reads TGTGCCAGCACTCCCGGGACTAGGGCAATAACCCAGTACTTC.

This clonotype was counted only a few times. A read error may account for a junction end that differs from germline. The chain links TRBV11-2 to TRBJ1-4; unclear D gene. CDR1 is SGHAT and CDR2 is FQNNGV in the germline V gene. The CDR3 loop spans 13 amino acids. The CDR3 region is CASSLWGDEELFF. CDR3 coding DNA: TGTGCCAGCAGCCTATGGGGTGATGAAGAACTGTTTTTT.

The CDR3 region is CASSLSNPRQRRGTEAFF. In DNA, the CDR3 is TGTGCCAGCAGCTTATCTAATCCGAGACAGAGAAGGGGCACTGAAGCTTTCTTT. The chain recombines TRBV7-9 with TRBJ1-1, with D possibly TRBD1 on 5 matching bases. The V gene's germline CDR1 is SEHNR and CDR2 FQNEAQ (reference sequence). Between the trimmed V and J ends, which lost 2 bases and 4 bases, there was a span of 23 bases. The CDR3 runs 18 residues.

This clonotype was recorded at least ten times. The V call is TRBV7-9, the J call TRBJ1-1; D uncertain. CDR1 is SEHNR, CDR2 FQNEAQ, per germline (reference sequence). There are 16 residues in the CDR3. Between the trimmed V and J ends, which lost 7 bases and 4 bases, there was a span of 22 bases. The CDR3 here is CASTDPGLSPGTEAFF. For the CDR3, the DNA is TGTGCCAGCACCGACCCCGGGCTCTCGCCAGGCACTGAAGCTTTCTTT.

This chain links TRBV9 with TRBJ2-2, with D unclear. V was clipped by 1 base and J by 3 bases, with 7 bases between them. The CDR3 is 14 amino acids. The germline CDR1 and CDR2 sequences are SGDLS and YYNGEE. The CDR3 sequence is CASSVYKDTGELFF. CDR3 in DNA: TGTGCCAGCAGCGTATACAAGGACACCGGGGAGCTGTTTTTT.

This clonotype was found many times. The chain recombines TRBV29-1 with TRBJ1-5; TRBD1 matches 7 bases. With V trimmed by 5 bases and J by 7 bases, 14 bases remained unmatched. CDR1 and CDR2 from the germline V gene are SQVTM and ANQGSEA. This CDR3 has 15 amino acids. The CDR3 sequence: CSVSRGGGEGQPQHF. The CDR3 DNA reads TGCAGCGTTTCGCGTGGAGGGGGCGAGGGGCAGCCCCAGCATTTT. The full variable domain, in which reference TRBV29-1 and TRBJ1-5 provide the parts outside the CDR3, is SAVISQKPSRDICQRGTSLTIQCQVDSQVTMMFWYRQQPGQSLTLIATANQGSEATYESGFVIDKFPISRPNLTFSTLTVSNMSPEDSSIYLCSVSRGGGEGQPQHFGDGTRLSIL.

The chain joins TRBV18 to TRBJ1-1; D not certain. Between the trimmed V and J ends, which lost 3 bases and 6 bases, there was a span of 11 bases. The germline gives CDR1 KGHSH, CDR2 LQKENI. CDR3 size: 13 residues. The CDR3 here is CASSPSQSAEAFF. The DNA of the CDR3 is TGTGCCAGCTCACCCTCGCAAAGCGCTGAAGCTTTCTTT.

This clonotype has at least ten counts. CDR3 loop: CASRETGGAYGYTF. The CDR3 DNA follows: TGTGCCAGCAGGGAAACAGGGGGCGCCTATGGCTACACCTTC. The V gene is TRBV28, the J gene TRBJ1-2, with 9 bases lining up with TRBD1. Per the germline V gene, CDR1 is MDHEN and CDR2 is SYDVKM. V was clipped by 6 bases and J by 4 bases; unmatched bases: 6. CDR3 length: 14 residues.

There are many counts of this clonotype. The chain uses TRBV3-1 and TRBJ2-4; D may be TRBD2 (6 bases). The CDR3 runs to 14 residues. Germline CDR1 is LGHDT and CDR2 is YNNKEL (reference sequence). V shed 4 bases and J shed 5 bases, with 12 bases lying between them. The chain's CDR3 is CASSRQGGENIQYF. CDR3 in DNA: TGTGCCAGCAGCCGGCAGGGAGGCGAAAACATTCAGTACTTC.

This clonotype was counted between two and nine times. The J gene is TRBJ1-2, the V gene TRBV6-1; TRBD1 aligns across 8 bases. The germline V gene has CDR1 MNHNS and CDR2 SASEGT. This CDR3 has 13 amino acids. V was pared by 6 bases and J by 8 bases, with 8 bases of the junction left unmatched. CDR3 DNA: TGTGCCAGCAGGCAGCGGACAGGGAGAGGCTACACCTTC. Translated, it gives CASRQRTGRGYTF.

This clonotype appeared a few times. The chain is built from TRBV4-2 and TRBJ2-4, with D possibly called TRBD1 or TRBD2 (5 bases each). Germline V gene data show CDR1 as LGHNA and CDR2 as YNFKEQ. The CDR3 contains 15 residues. V was trimmed by 0 bases and J by 5 bases, leaving 11 bases between them. This CDR3 is CASSQDRRDENIQYF. As DNA, the CDR3 is TGTGCCAGCAGCCAAGATCGCAGGGACGAAAACATTCAGTACTTC.

With regard to this clonotype: A read error may produce the germline difference seen at one junction end. The chain is built from TRBV6-1 and TRBJ2-7; TRBD1 might be the D (6 bases). There are 13 residues in the CDR3. CDR1 is MNHNS and CDR2 is SASEGT in the germline V gene. CDR3 amino acids: CASSWTASYEQHF. CDR3 in DNA: TGTGCCAGCTCTTGGACAGCCTCCTACGAGCAGCACTTC.

This clonotype has at least ten counts. The conserved closing phenylalanine or tryptophan is absent in this CDR3, likely reflecting a read error. The chain employs TRBV2 and TRBJ1-5; D is undetermined. From germline, CDR1 is SNHLY and CDR2 FYNNEI. This CDR3 is built from 15 residues. Deletions cut 0 bases from V and 9 bases from J, with 15 bases between. CDR3 amino acids: CASSEAGVMVRPQHS. The DNA of the CDR3 is TGTGCCAGCAGTGAAGCTGGGGTAATGGTTCGGCCCCAGCATTCT.

This clonotype has only a few counts. The gene calls are TRBV7-2 and TRBJ2-2, with TRBD2 identical over 9 bases. The CDR3 totals 16 residues. Losses at the gene ends were 5 bases for V and 2 bases for J; bases not matched to a gene: 6. Germline V gene lookup returns CDR1 SGHTA and CDR2 FQGNSA. The DNA for the CDR3 is TGTGCCAGCAGCCAGTATAGCGGGGGCAACACCGGGGAGCTGTTTTTT. Translated, it gives CASSQYSGGNTGELFF.